This T cell receptor (beta chain) was documented in a study of cytomegalovirus exposure and HLA in healthy donors. Notes on the study in general: Later analysis showed TCR association rates varying by HLA locus, highest for DRB1 and lowest for HLA-C. The authors excluded some V segments, including TRBV6-2 and TRBV6-3, as indistinguishable.

V lost 5 bases to trimming and J lost 7 bases, with 6 bases between them. The germline V gene encodes CDR1 SGHAT and CDR2 FQNNGV. CDR3 length: 11 amino acids. For this clone: Its antigen is not known.

Both 60 Vbeta primers and 13 Jbeta primers went into the PCR. Repertoires were generated with immunoSEQ multiplex PCR, while TCRdb's copy carries only in-frame clones and drops some. The sample comprises some 140,000 clones, 70% to 75% of which are singletons, and roughly 3% rests with the top ten. The sequencing input was PBMCs. This TCR derives from a man in his thirties or forties in good health and CMV-seronegative. The V gene is TRBV11-2, the J gene TRBJ2-1, with unresolved D. The CDR3 reads CASSPQNEQFF. In nucleotides, the CDR3 is TGTGCCAGCAGCCCACAAAATGAGCAGTTCTTC. The entire variable domain, with the rest obtained from reference TRBV11-2 and TRBJ2-1, is as follows: EAGVAQSPRYKIIEKRQSVAFWCNPISGHATLYWYQQILGQGPKLLIQFQNNGVVDDSQLPKDRFSAERLKGVDSTLKIQPAKLEDSAVYLCASSPQNEQFFGPGTRLTVL.